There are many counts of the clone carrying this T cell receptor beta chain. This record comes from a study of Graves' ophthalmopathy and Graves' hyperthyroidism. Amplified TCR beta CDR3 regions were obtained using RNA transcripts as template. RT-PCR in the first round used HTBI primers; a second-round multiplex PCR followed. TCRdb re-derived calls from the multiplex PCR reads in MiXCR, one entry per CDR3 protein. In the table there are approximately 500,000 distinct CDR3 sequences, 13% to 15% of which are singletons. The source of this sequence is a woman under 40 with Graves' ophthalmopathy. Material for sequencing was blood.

The CDR3 DNA sequence: TGTGCCAGCAGTAAAAGGGGGAACACTGAAGCTTTCTTT. It yields the protein CASSKRGNTEAFF. The V and J genes are TRBV6-1 and TRBJ1-1; maybe TRBD1 (5 bases). In germline, CDR1 is MNHNS, CDR2 SASEGT. The V gene lost 5 bases and the J gene lost 1 base, with 8 bases spanning the gap. The CDR3 has 13 amino acids.